This TCR beta chain was obtained from a study of identical twins. Germline values: CDR1 KGHSH, CDR2 LQKENI. CDR3 length equals 14 residues. V lost 6 bases, J lost 5 bases, and 14 bases lay in between. TCRdb re-called the 5' RACE reads through MiXCR, storing one row per CDR3 protein. The sample has around 300,000 distinct CDR3 sequences, roughly 8.6% seen once; the top ten hold around 2.1%. This clonotype was recorded a few times. These same data were also listed under a study on yellow fever vaccine responses in identical twins.

The TCR was taken from a woman in her late teens or twenties in good health. The V and J genes are TRBV18 and TRBJ2-1, with D possibly TRBD2 on 6 matching bases. Material for sequencing was memory (CD45RO+) T cells sorted from blood. CDR3 DNA sequence: TGTGCCAGCTCCCGGGACTTAGGGGACAATGAGCAGTTCTTC. It translates to CASSRDLGDNEQFF.